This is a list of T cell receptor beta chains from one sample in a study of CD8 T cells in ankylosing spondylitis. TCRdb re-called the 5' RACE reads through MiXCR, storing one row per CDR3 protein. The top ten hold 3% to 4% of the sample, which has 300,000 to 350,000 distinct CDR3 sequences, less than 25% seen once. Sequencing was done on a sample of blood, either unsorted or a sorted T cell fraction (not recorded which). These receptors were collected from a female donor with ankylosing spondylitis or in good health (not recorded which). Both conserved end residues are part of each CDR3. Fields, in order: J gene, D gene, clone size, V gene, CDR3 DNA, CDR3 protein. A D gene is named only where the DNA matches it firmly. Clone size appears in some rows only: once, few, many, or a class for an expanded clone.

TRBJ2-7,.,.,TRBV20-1,TGCAGTGCTTTTGCTCCGGGACTGAGCTCCTACGAGCAGTACTTC,CSAFAPGLSSYEQYF
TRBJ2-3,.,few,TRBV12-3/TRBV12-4,TGTGCCAGCAGTTTATTGGGTTCTAGCACAGATACGCAGTATTTT,CASSLLGSSTDTQYF
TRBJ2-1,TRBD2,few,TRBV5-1,TGCGCCAGCAGCCGTACTAGCGGGAGAATCCACAATGAGCAGTTCTTC,CASSRTSGRIHNEQFF
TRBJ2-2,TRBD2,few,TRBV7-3,TGTGCCAGCAGCTTAAATGCGGCTGCGGGAGGGATGACCGGGGAGCTGTTTTTT,CASSLNAAAGGMTGELFF
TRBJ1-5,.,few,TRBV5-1,TGCGCCAGCAGCTTGGGAGACCGGCAGCCCCAGCATTTT,CASSLGDRQPQHF
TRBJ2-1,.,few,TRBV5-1,TGCGCCAGCAGCTTGGTCTTTTACAATGAGCAGTTCTTC,CASSLVFYNEQFF
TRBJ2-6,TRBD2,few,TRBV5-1,TGCGCCAGCAGCTTGGGGACTAGCGGCAACTCTGGGGCCAACGTCCTGACTTTC,CASSLGTSGNSGANVLTF
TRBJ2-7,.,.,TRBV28,TGTGCCAGCAGTTATAAATTGAGGCGGCCATCCTACGAGCAGTACTTC,CASSYKLRRPSYEQYF
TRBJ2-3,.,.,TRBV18,TGTGCCAGTACTCCCGAGGCGGGACAGCTCCTTCATACGCAGTATTTT,CASTPEAGQLLHTQYF
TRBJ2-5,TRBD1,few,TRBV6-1,TGTGCCAGCAGTCGACAGGGTACAGAGACCCAGTACTTC,CASSRQGTETQYF
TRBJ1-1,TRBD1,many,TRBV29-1,TGCAGCGTTGAAGATTGGGCAGGGGGCACTGAAGCTTTCTTT,CSVEDWAGGTEAFF
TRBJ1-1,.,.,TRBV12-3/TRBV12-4,TGTGCCAGCAGTTTTAACAGCCCGAACACTGAAGCTTTCTTT,CASSFNSPNTEAFF
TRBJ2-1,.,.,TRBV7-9,TGTGCCAGCAGCCCGGGGCTCCTCCATGAGCAGTTCTTC,CASSPGLLHEQFF
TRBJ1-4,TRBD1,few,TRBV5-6,TGTGCCAGCAGCATACGACCGGGACAGGGCAGTGAAAAACTGTTTTTT,CASSIRPGQGSEKLFF
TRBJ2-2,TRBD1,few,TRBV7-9,TGTGCCAGCAGCCATCACAGGGGGAACACCGGGGAGCTGTTTTTT,CASSHHRGNTGELFF
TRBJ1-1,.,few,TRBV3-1,TGTGCCAGCAGCCCATGGGGGGGACACACTGAAGCTTTCTTT,CASSPWGGHTEAFF
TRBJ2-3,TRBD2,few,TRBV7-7,TGTGCTAGCAGCTTAACCAGCGGGAGAGGCGCAGATACGCAGTATTTT,CASSLTSGRGADTQYF
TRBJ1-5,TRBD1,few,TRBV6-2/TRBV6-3,TGTGCCAGCTGGGACAGGGGGCGCGGTGGGAATCAGCCCCAGCATTTT,CASWDRGRGGNQPQHF
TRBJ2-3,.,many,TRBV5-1,TGCGCCAGCAGCTTGGAAGGGTTAGCGGAGTTCACAGATACGCAGTATTTT,CASSLEGLAEFTDTQYF
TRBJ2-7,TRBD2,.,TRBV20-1,TGCAGTGCTGTCAAGCTAGCGGGAGATGAGCAGTACTTC,CSAVKLAGDEQYF
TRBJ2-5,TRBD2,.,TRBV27,TGTGCCAGCAGTCCCCCGGGGGGGTTCGGAGAGACCCAGTACTTC,CASSPPGGFGETQYF
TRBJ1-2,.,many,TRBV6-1,TGTGCCAGCTCGGCATGGGGGGAGAACTATGGCTACACCTTC,CASSAWGENYGYTF
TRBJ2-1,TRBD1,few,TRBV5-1,TGCGCCAGCAGCTTGGCCTCGGGGGGACAGGGGATTCGTGAGCAGTTCTTC,CASSLASGGQGIREQFF
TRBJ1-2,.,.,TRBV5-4,TGTGCCAGCAGCATTATCGGACGGAATAACTATGGCTACACCTTC,CASSIIGRNNYGYTF
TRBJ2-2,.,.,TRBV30,TGTGCCTGGAGTGAACTGAGGGAGACCGGGGAGCTGTTTTTT,CAWSELRETGELFF
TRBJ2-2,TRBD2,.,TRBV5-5,TGTGCCAGCAGCTTGGAGAGCGGGAGGAACACCGGGGAGCTGTTTTTT,CASSLESGRNTGELFF
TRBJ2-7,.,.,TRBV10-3,TGTGCCATCAGTGAGTCAGGGATTGGCTCCTACGAGCAGTACTTC,CAISESGIGSYEQYF
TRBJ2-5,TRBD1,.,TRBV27,TGTGCCAGCAGTTTTAACAGGGGGCAAAAGACCCAGTACTTC,CASSFNRGQKTQYF
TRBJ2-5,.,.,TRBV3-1,TGTGCCAGCAGCCATCGTCAGGGTAGAGAGACCCAGTACTTC,CASSHRQGRETQYF
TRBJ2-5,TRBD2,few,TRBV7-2,TGTGCCAGCAGCTCAAGGGACGGGGGGCAAGAGACCCAGTACTTC,CASSSRDGGQETQYF
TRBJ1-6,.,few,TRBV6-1,TGTGCCAGCAGCCTCGAAAATAATTCACCCCTCCACTTT,CASSLENNSPLHF
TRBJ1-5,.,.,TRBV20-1,TGCAGTGCTAGAAAGAGGGTGTGGAGTCAGCCCCAGCATTTT,CSARKRVWSQPQHF
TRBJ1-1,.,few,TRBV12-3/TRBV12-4,TGTGCCAGCAGCAGGGACTCATTGGCTGAAGCTTTCTTT,CASSRDSLAEAFF
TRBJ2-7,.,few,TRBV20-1,TGCAGTGCTAGAGATCTGGAGGCCAGGTACGAGCAGTACTTC,CSARDLEARYEQYF
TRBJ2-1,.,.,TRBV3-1,TGTGCCAGCAGCCCCCGGGCCAGTTCCAATGAGCAGTTCTTC,CASSPRASSNEQFF
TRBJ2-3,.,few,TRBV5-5,TGTGCCAGCAGCCCAACGGGTAGGGATACGCAGTATTTT,CASSPTGRDTQYF
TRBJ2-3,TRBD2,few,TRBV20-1,TGCAGTGCTAGGGCGACTAGCTCCCCCCCAGAGACGCAGTATTTT,CSARATSSPPETQYF
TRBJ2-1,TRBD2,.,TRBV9,TGTGCCAGCAGCTTCTTAGCGGGAGGGCCGGACAATGAGCAGTTCTTC,CASSFLAGGPDNEQFF
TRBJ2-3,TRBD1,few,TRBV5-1,TGCGCCAGCTCATCCGGGACAGGGGGCCACACAGATACGCAGTATTTT,CASSSGTGGHTDTQYF
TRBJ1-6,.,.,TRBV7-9,TGTGCCAGCAGCTTGGAGGGCCGAAATTCACCCCTCCACTTT,CASSLEGRNSPLHF
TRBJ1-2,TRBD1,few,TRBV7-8,TGTGCCAGCAGCATAAGGGACAGGGGATATGGCTACACCTTC,CASSIRDRGYGYTF